The entry that follows covers one T cell receptor beta chain sequence. Its antigen has not been determined. Per-base quality was not reported, and no clone a single base away is much larger than it. The sample is drawn from a study of Tregs in tolerant kidney transplant recipients (dated by TCRdb to between 2018 and 2021). For the study in its entirety: Before combined kidney and bone marrow transplantation, this study identified donor-specific regulatory T cells using TCRbeta sequencing and then followed those same cells after transplant. TCRbeta repertoire sequencing was used in 3 healthy controls to compare several ways of expanding Tregs specific for an allogeneic donor.

Taken from cysteine to phenylalanine, the CDR3 has 12 residues. Only CDR3 DNA is held: 36 bases, read in frame from base 1. V is clipped by 6 bases and J by 6 bases, and the sequence between their germline boundaries is 11 bases long. CDR1 KGHSH and CDR2 LQKENI are derived from the germline V gene. Unstimulated Tregs (CD4+CD25+CD127-), CD4+ non-Tregs (CD4+CD25-), CD4 and CD8 cells were FACS-sorted from thawed PBMCs. Healthy control blood was obtained either as purchased buffy coats or from healthy volunteers. Healthy control blood was separated into PBMCs by Ficoll density gradient and cryopreserved, and patient PBMCs were collected both before and after transplant. The study at large found these results: Biological reproducibility was not directly addressed, though technical replication error appeared minimal. The most biologically relevant and donor-specific TCRbeta repertoire appeared to be identified by expanding Tregs with activated donor B cells. Because the study included only a small number of patients, the results must be confirmed in larger populations and under other immunosuppression protocols.

Genomic DNA was extracted from sorted cells with the QIAGEN DNeasy Blood and Tissue Kit for TCRbeta CDR3 sequencing. High-throughput TCRbeta CDR3 sequencing, which included PCR amplification with bias correction and internal controls, was done commercially through immunoSEQ. From the authors' description of their analysis: A unique productive TCRbeta sequence was defined by the CDR3 nucleotide sequence when primers matched, and otherwise by the CDR3 amino acid sequence together with the Vbeta and Jbeta genes. To correct for sorting error, sequences found in more than one sorted population at a frequency ratio of 2:1 or less were discarded, and the remaining shared sequences were assigned to the population with the higher frequency. Sequences were defined as donor-reactive when expanded at least 5-fold in CFSE-low cells versus unstimulated cells and present at a frequency of at least 0.01% in CFSE-low cells. Repertoire divergence was quantified by Jensen-Shannon divergence calculated from the top 100 TCRbeta sequences ranked by frequency. When a sample had multiple sequencing runs, each run was corrected for sorting error separately and the runs were then pooled. TCRdb took this table from immuneACCESS and kept in-frame rearrangements with V and J called. Such tables lack part of the clones; where checked against another copy, unresolved V genes explain under half of the gap, and the rest is unexplained. V and J calls and clone size are given by that table; D and trimming were obtained from the DNA. This sample comprises some 70,000 clones, roughly 84% of them detected only once. The ten largest clones capture more than 4% of the sample.

The sample taken for sequencing was CD4+ T cells from blood. The TCR comes from a human donor in good health. The chain joins TRBV18 to TRBJ1-2; no D gene can be assigned with confidence. The CDR3 is CASSPNQDGYTF. Here is the DNA: TGTGCCAGCTCGCCTAATCAAGATGGCTACACCTTC.